One and the same sample provided the 26 T cell receptor beta chains below, sequenced in a study of T cell changes during pregnancy in multiple sclerosis. Only in-frame clones appear in the TCRdb table, and some are missing; sequencing was by immunoSEQ multiplex PCR. The sample holds more than 95,000 clones, roughly 92% seen once. The sample here was peripheral blood, taken after pregnancy. Source of these receptors: a female donor with multiple sclerosis, enrolled in a pregnancy study.

V and J are TRBV19 and TRBJ1-2; 7 positions agree with TRBD1. Germline V gene lookup returns CDR1 LNHDA and CDR2 SQIVND (reference sequence). This CDR3 spans 13 amino acids. The ends lost 9 bases at V and 8 bases at J; junction bases unmatched: 12. The CDR3 DNA is TGTGCCAGCAGGACAGGCCCCGCGGGGGGCTACACCTTC. It codes for CASRTGPAGGYTF.

The V call is TRBV2, the J call TRBJ1-5; 7 bases map to TRBD1. CDR1 and CDR2 (germline): SNHLY, FYNNEI. This CDR3 comprises 14 residues. V dropped 9 bases and J dropped 4; count of bases not matched to a gene: 9. The CDR3 loop reads CARSTGTRNQPQHF. The CDR3 region has the DNA TGTGCCAGATCGACAGGGACGAGGAATCAGCCCCAGCATTTT.

This clone showed up just a few times. V and J are TRBV29-1 and TRBJ2-1; 7 nucleotides align to TRBD2. The CDR3 is 16 amino acids. The V gene end was trimmed by 0 bases and the J gene end by 4 bases; junction bases not matched to a gene: 9. Per germline, CDR1 SQVTM and CDR2 ANQGSEA. The CDR3 is CSVEDVGRAIYNEQFF. CDR3 in DNA: TGCAGCGTTGAAGACGTAGGGAGGGCTATTTACAATGAGCAGTTCTTC.

As DNA, the CDR3 is TGTGCCACCCAAAAAAAGGCGGGGTACAATGAGCAGTTCTTC. Its protein product is CATQKKAGYNEQFF. This sequence joins TRBV6-6 and TRBJ2-1; D is perhaps TRBD2 (6 bases). Per the germline V gene, CDR1 is MNHNY and CDR2 is SVGAGI (reference sequence). The V and J ends lost 10 bases and 4 bases respectively, with 17 bases between them. CDR3 length equals 14 residues.

V is TRBV29-1 and J is TRBJ2-7, with unresolved D. The V and J ends lost 6 bases and 2 bases respectively, with 8 bases between them. Germline V lookup: CDR1 SQVTM, CDR2 ANQGSEA. This CDR3 is built from 11 residues. The CDR3 is CSVGETYEQYF. CDR3 sequence (DNA): TGCAGCGTGGGCGAGACCTACGAGCAGTACTTC.

The V and J genes are TRBV7-8 and TRBJ2-1, with TRBD1 identical over 8 bases. The V gene's germline CDR1 is SGHVS and CDR2 FQNEAQ. This CDR3 region has 13 residues. With 3 bases clipped from V and 12 bases from J, the junction kept 7 bases outside the gene matches. As DNA, the CDR3 is TGTGCCAGCAGCTTCATCCAGGGGGCACGGCAGTTCTTC. This codes for CASSFIQGARQFF.

This sequence joins TRBV27 and TRBJ2-2, with TRBD2 matching 11 bases. The CDR3 spans 18 residues. Trimming removed 6 bases from V and 4 bases from J; junction bases left unmatched: 13. Germline lookup yields CDR1 MNHEY and CDR2 SMNVEV (reference sequence). The DNA for the CDR3 is TGTGCCAGCAGCCGAATACCACCGGGGACTAGCGGCACCGGGGAGCTGTTTTTT. This translates into CASSRIPPGTSGTGELFF.

DNA of the CDR3: TGTGCCAGCAGTCCCCGGACAGGGTACCAAGAGACCCAGTACTTC. Translated: CASSPRTGYQETQYF. This sequence joins TRBV2 and TRBJ2-5; 8 bases map to TRBD1. Germline CDR1 and CDR2: SNHLY and FYNNEI. The CDR3 sequence is 15 residues long. After removal of 5 bases from V and 0 bases from J, the junction contained 5 bases not matched to a gene.

The sample holds a few counts of this clone. This rearrangement joins TRBV11-2 to TRBJ1-3; D unresolved. The CDR3 loop spans 14 amino acids. Trimming cost V 6 bases and J 0 bases, with 9 bases left between them. Germline CDR1 is SGHAT and CDR2 is FQNNGV. CDR3 bases: TGTGCCAGCAGGGAGCAGAGCTCTGGAAACACCATATATTTT. The encoded protein is CASREQSSGNTIYF.

Only one count was recorded for this clone. CDR3 protein: CASSLVAGGATGELFF. The CDR3 region has the DNA TGTGCCAGCAGCTTAGTAGCGGGGGGCGCCACCGGGGAGCTGTTTTTT. This sequence joins TRBV7-7 and TRBJ2-2, with 10 bases fitting TRBD2. The V and J ends lost 1 base and 4 bases, in that order; junction bases with no gene match: 3. Germline V lookup: CDR1 SSHAT, CDR2 FNYEAQ (reference sequence). The CDR3 spans 16 residues.

This sequence joins TRBV28 and TRBJ2-2; 8 bases fit TRBD2. Trimming cost V 4 bases and J 5 bases; bases outside gene matches: 6. Germline loops: CDR1 MDHEN, CDR2 SYDVKM. The CDR3 runs to 15 residues. The CDR3 nucleotides are TGTGCCAGCAGTTCCCCCGGGACTAGAACCGGGGAGCTGTTTTTT. Protein sequence: CASSSPGTRTGELFF.

This clone has more than one count but fewer than ten. The chain couples TRBV2 to TRBJ1-4, with 8 bases lining up with TRBD1. Germline CDR1 SNHLY, CDR2 FYNNEI. Trimming cost V 1 base and J 7 bases; bases outside gene matches: 5. The CDR3 loop spans 15 amino acids. The chain's CDR3 is CASSEGRTGTEKLFF. CDR3 DNA sequence: TGTGCCAGCAGTGAAGGGCGGACAGGGACTGAAAAACTGTTTTTT.

The chain combines TRBV27 with TRBJ1-1; 10 nucleotides agree with TRBD1. Germline values: CDR1 MNHEY, CDR2 SMNVEV (reference sequence). This CDR3 has 15 residues. Trimming at V came to 5 bases and at J to 6 bases, leaving 9 bases not matched to a gene. CDR3 sequence reads: CASSPWTGGGPEAFF. For the CDR3, the DNA is TGTGCCAGCAGTCCTTGGACAGGGGGGGGGCCTGAAGCTTTCTTT.

The chain links TRBV4-2 to TRBJ1-4; 7 bases align to TRBD1. Losses at the gene ends were 3 bases for V and 3 bases for J; bases not matched to a gene: 10. From germline, CDR1 is LGHNA and CDR2 YNFKEQ. The CDR3 length is 17 residues. The CDR3 region has the DNA TGTGCCAGCAGCCACTCAGTGGAGGGGGCGTCTAATGAAAAACTGTTTTTT. This encodes CASSHSVEGASNEKLFF.

The chain has TRBV5-4 and TRBJ1-1, with D perhaps matching TRBD1 (6 bases). The CDR3 runs to 15 residues. V was trimmed by 4 bases and J by 4 bases, leaving 17 bases between them. CDR1 and CDR2 from the germline V gene are SGHNT and YYREEE (reference sequence). CDR3 amino acids: CASSPMNGGGTEAFF. CDR3 bases: TGTGCCAGCAGCCCCATGAATGGGGGCGGCACTGAAGCTTTCTTT.

The chain employs TRBV9 and TRBJ2-1; the match to TRBD2 covers 8 bases. V dropped 3 bases and J dropped 9; count of bases not matched to a gene: 8. CDR1 is SGDLS, CDR2 YYNGEE, per germline. The CDR3 contains 14 residues. DNA for the CDR3: TGTGCCAGCAGCGCAGGACTAGCCTTTTCTGAGCAGTTCTTC. Protein sequence: CASSAGLAFSEQFF.

The rearrangement links TRBV16 to TRBJ2-1; D gene uncertain. The CDR3 length is 16 residues. V was shortened by 0 bases and J by 8 bases, with 17 bases between the two germline ends. The germline CDR1 and CDR2 sequences are KGHSY and FQNENV. CDR3 protein: CASSQSFTFLADEQFF. In nucleotides, the CDR3 is TGTGCCAGCAGCCAATCGTTCACTTTCTTAGCCGATGAGCAGTTCTTC.

This chain uses TRBV27 with TRBJ1-2; weak D call: TRBD1 (6 bases). Germline-derived CDR1 and CDR2 are MNHEY and SMNVEV (reference sequence). Trimming pared 1 base from V and 8 bases from J, leaving 14 bases between. This CDR3 comprises 14 residues. The CDR3 sequence: CASSLWGGAEGYTF. The CDR3 DNA reads TGTGCCAGCAGTTTATGGGGGGGGGCAGAAGGCTACACCTTC.

J is TRBJ1-5 and V is TRBV12-2; the table calls TRBD1, which could not be checked here. TRBV12-2 counts as a pseudogene. The CDR3 length is 14 residues. CDR3 region: CASRFRQNYQPQHF. CDR3 sequence (DNA): TGTGCAAGTCGCTTCCGACAGAATTATCAGCCCCAGCATTTT.

The CDR3 region is CASSLTLADYNEQFF. CDR3 coding DNA: TGTGCCAGCAGTTTAACGCTAGCGGATTACAATGAGCAGTTCTTC. The chain has TRBV27 and TRBJ2-1; 7 bases match TRBD2. V trimming: 2 bases; J trimming: 4 bases; junction bases outside the gene matches: 5. The CDR3 has 15 amino acids. Germline lookup yields CDR1 MNHEY and CDR2 SMNVEV (reference sequence).

The chain employs TRBV9 and TRBJ1-2; no clear D gene. V was cut by 4 bases and J by 4 bases, with 14 bases left in between. Germline CDR1 and CDR2: SGDLS and YYNGEE. The CDR3 is 14 amino acids. CDR3 DNA sequence: TGTGCCAGCAGCTCGGCGGGGTCTCGCTATGGCTACACCTTC. This encodes CASSSAGSRYGYTF.

The chain joins TRBV20-1 to TRBJ2-7, with 9 bases aligning to TRBD1. Germline assignment: CDR1 DFQATT and CDR2 SNEGSKA (reference sequence). The ends lost 5 bases at V and 9 bases at J; junction bases unmatched: 5. CDR3 length: 11 residues. The chain's CDR3 is CSAEKGQGQYF. Written as DNA, the CDR3 is TGCAGTGCTGAAAAGGGACAGGGGCAGTACTTC.

The J gene is TRBJ1-2, the V gene TRBV6-4; 12 bases fit TRBD1. CDR1 MRHNA and CDR2 SNTAGT come from the germline V gene. The CDR3 contains 15 residues. V gave up 3 bases and J gave up 7 bases; unmatched junction bases: 6. The CDR3: CASSEWGQGAGGYTF. For the CDR3, the DNA is TGTGCCAGCAGTGAGTGGGGACAGGGGGCGGGTGGCTACACCTTC.

This sequence joins TRBV7-2 and TRBJ1-2; 7 bases are shared with TRBD1. The trim removed 7 bases at V and 3 bases at J, leaving 5 bases unmatched. The length of the CDR3 is 13 residues. Germline V gives CDR1 SGHTA, CDR2 FQGNSA. The CDR3 region has the DNA TGTGCCAGCATCGAGGGGGCAGACTATGGCTACACCTTC. Translation: CASIEGADYGYTF.

The gene calls are TRBV7-2 and TRBJ2-3; 8 nucleotides line up with TRBD1. The germline V gene encodes CDR1 SGHTA and CDR2 FQGNSA. There are 15 residues in the CDR3. Losses at the gene ends were 7 bases for V and 1 base for J; bases not matched to a gene: 7. The CDR3 sequence: CASNQQTGGTDTQYF. The DNA for the CDR3 is TGTGCCAGCAACCAGCAGACAGGGGGCACAGATACGCAGTATTTT.

The chain carries TRBV29-1 and TRBJ2-7, with 7 nucleotides matching TRBD1. The trim removed 4 bases at V and 3 bases at J, leaving 6 bases unmatched. CDR1 is SQVTM and CDR2 is ANQGSEA in the germline V gene. This CDR3 has 13 amino acids. CDR3 nucleotides: TGCAGCGTTGTTAGGGGGCCTTACTACGAGCAGTACTTC. Protein sequence: CSVVRGPYYEQYF.